The next 9 T cell receptor beta chains were all read from a single sample in a study of cytomegalovirus exposure and HLA in healthy donors. The PCR employed 60 Vbeta primers together with 13 Jbeta primers. Here immunoSEQ multiplex PCR was the method, and the copy in TCRdb shows in-frame clones only, minus some. The data hold more than 95,000 clones, with 65% to 80% observed a single time. The sample taken for sequencing was PBMCs. The receptors shown here come from a man aged 25 to 40 in good health and CMV-seronegative.

V usage is TRBV2 and J usage is TRBJ1-2, with a possible D match to TRBD1 (6 bases). Trimming cost V 6 bases and J 4 bases, with 21 bases left between them. The germline CDR1 and CDR2 sequences are SNHLY and FYNNEI. CDR3 size: 16 residues. CDR3 amino acids: CASSGNTGPPGYGYTF. The CDR3 DNA follows: TGTGCCAGCAGCGGTAATACAGGGCCTCCAGGCTATGGCTACACCTTC.

V is TRBV15 and J is TRBJ2-7, with a tentative D call TRBD1 (6 bases). The germline CDR1 and CDR2 sequences are LNHNV and YYDKDF (reference sequence). The CDR3 extends over 13 amino acids. The V gene lost 0 bases and the J gene lost 6 bases, with 9 bases spanning the gap. The CDR3, as DNA: TGTGCCACCAGCAGAGAAGGGGGTGGCGAGCAGTACTTC. Protein product: CATSREGGGEQYF.

The chain recombines TRBV6-5 with TRBJ1-1; no reliable D call. The CDR3 length is 11 residues. V lost 6 bases, J lost 1 base, and 3 bases lay in between. Germline V gives CDR1 MNHEY, CDR2 SVGAGI. The CDR3 loop is CASSRNTEAFF. CDR3 nucleotide sequence: TGTGCCAGCAGCAGGAACACTGAAGCTTTCTTT.

CDR3 in amino acids: CASSLDRGAKNIQYF. The DNA of the CDR3 is TGTGCCAGCAGCTTGGACAGGGGAGCCAAAAACATTCAGTACTTC. V is TRBV5-5 and J is TRBJ2-4, with 7 nucleotides matching TRBD1. Looked up from germline, CDR1 is SGHKS and CDR2 is YYEKEE (reference sequence). The ends lost 0 bases at V and 0 bases at J; junction bases unmatched: 0. This CDR3 is 15 amino acids long.

V usage is TRBV30 and J usage is TRBJ1-6, with a possible D match to TRBD1 (5 bases). V lost 3 bases and J lost 2, with 8 bases in between. Germline V CDR1 and CDR2: GTSNPN, SVGIG (reference sequence). The CDR3 loop spans 14 amino acids. CDR3 nucleotides: TGTGCCTGGAGAGGGACTCCCTATAATTCACCCCTCCACTTT. This codes for CAWRGTPYNSPLHF.

The CDR3 nucleotides read TGTGCCAGCAGACAATCGGGGTTCTCCTACAATGAGCAGTTCTTC. This codes for CASRQSGFSYNEQFF. This rearrangement joins TRBV27 to TRBJ2-1; weak D call: TRBD2 (5 bases). CDR1 MNHEY and CDR2 SMNVEV come from the germline V gene (reference sequence). The CDR3 is 15 residues long. Trimming pared 6 bases from V and 0 bases from J, leaving 12 bases between.

This chain joins TRBV6-5 and TRBJ1-2, with TRBD1 matching 9 bases. This CDR3 comprises 15 residues. CDR1 is MNHEY and CDR2 is SVGAGI in the germline V gene. V was clipped by 5 bases and J by 6 bases; unmatched bases: 10. The CDR3 spells CASSILPQGANGYTF. The CDR3 DNA reads as TGTGCCAGCAGTATCCTCCCACAGGGGGCTAATGGCTACACCTTC.

In this sample, this clone turned up once. This chain joins TRBV7-2 and TRBJ1-5; maybe TRBD1 (5 bases). This CDR3 region has 15 residues. V was cut by 1 base and J by 8 bases, with 15 bases left in between. Germline V gene lookup returns CDR1 SGHTA and CDR2 FQGNSA. CDR3 coding DNA: TGTGCCAGCAGCTTAGTGGGTTCGGGAGGGGAGCCCCAGCATTTT. Translated: CASSLVGSGGEPQHF.

DNA for the CDR3: TGTGCCAGCAGCTTGAGGGGGGGCCAGGGAGATACGCAGTATTTT. Amino acids: CASSLRGGQGDTQYF. The chain is built from TRBV7-2 and TRBJ2-3; possible D gene TRBD2, 7 bases. The CDR3 length is 15 residues. V was trimmed by 3 bases and J by 5 bases, leaving 15 bases between them. Germline V gene data show CDR1 as SGHTA and CDR2 as FQGNSA.